This TCR beta chain was recovered during a study of T cells after yellow fever vaccination (dated by TCRdb to between 2018 and 2021). Turning to the overall study: The SMART-Seq v4 Ultra Low Input RNA kit was used to prepare libraries from fractions with low cell numbers. To follow T-cell clones before and after primary and booster YFV17D yellow fever vaccination, bulk TCR alpha and beta repertoires were sequenced over time. Two healthy male donors made up the cohort, one aged 18 to 30 years and the other aged 30 to 40 years. Bulk PBMC replicates and cell subsets were isolated from blood drawn at multiple timepoints before and after both primary and secondary immunization. Paper-wide results and their limitations: Most clones expanded after primary vaccination (roughly 96% of CD4 and 80% to 90% of CD8) were re-detected after the booster, suggesting that broad memory maintenance occurred. Because the study included only a couple of donors, the extent to which the findings can be generalized is limited. Compared with the primary T-cell response, the secondary T-cell response was weaker but faster, peaking on day 5 rather than day 15. A small fraction of clonotypes appeared in both the CD4 and CD8 compartments, likely as a result of convergent recombination. FACS-sorted repertoires could contain abundant contaminating clonotypes from the bulk population, so computational filtering was required.

This clonotype has more than one count but fewer than ten. The target of this receptor is not known. No quality values exist for individual bases; no much larger clone is one base distant. The label giving this sample's treatment or condition can be read as: live attenuated yellow fever vaccine strain. At each blood-draw timepoint, two biological replicates of bulk PBMCs were obtained. A standard Ficoll-Paque protocol was used to isolate PBMCs from peripheral blood. TriZol was used to extract RNA from bulk PBMCs, CD4 and CD8 fractions, and dextramer-positive and dextramer-negative fractions. CDR1 SGHAT and CDR2 FQNNGV are derived from the germline V gene. Counted from cysteine to phenylalanine, this CDR3 has 14 amino acids. The CDR3 DNA has 42 bases and is translated from base 1. V loses 5 bases, J loses 8 bases, and the germline ends lie 15 bases apart. Instrument on record: Illumina NovaSeq 6000. Synthesis of TCR cDNA relied on 5'RACE template switching, a step that introduced a universal primer site along with unique molecular identifiers. Priming for cDNA synthesis came from both the TCR alpha and TCR beta constant segments. Library amplification involved two PCR steps, and the second step added sample barcodes and sequencing adapters. Sequencing of the libraries was done on either Illumina HiSeq 2500 (2x100 bp) or NovaSeq (2x150 bp). Concerning the study's data processing: Demultiplexing of reads and collapsing into UMI consensus sequences were performed with MIGEC, and V(D)J alignment was carried out with MiXCR. Using edgeR on replicate PBMC samples, clonotypes were called vaccine-responding if FDR was below 0.01 and the log2 fold change was above 5 up to day 15. CD4 or CD8 identity was assigned to each bulk clonotype according to whether the clonotype was present at higher abundance in the sequenced CD4 repertoire or the sequenced CD8 repertoire. TCRdb passed the public sequencing reads through fastp at Q25 and MiXCR, retaining productive beta sequences. Each entry merges the rows of one CDR3 protein and shows their most common DNA and genes. The V and J calls and clone size come from TCRdb's table, not from the authors' own analysis. This sample comprises about 310,000 distinct CDR3 sequences, more than 3% of them detected only once. The ten top clones hold around 22% of the sample.

The specimen was PBMCs, collected on the day of the yellow fever booster vaccination. This TCR derives from a man in his late teens or twenties who received the YFV17D yellow fever vaccine. The chain was built from TRBV11-2 and TRBJ1-4, and the D gene may be TRBD1, 5 bases matching. The DNA sequence follows: TGTGCCAGCAGCCTCGACAGCTTCTCCGAAAAACTGTTTTTT. Its translation reads: CASSLDSFSEKLFF.